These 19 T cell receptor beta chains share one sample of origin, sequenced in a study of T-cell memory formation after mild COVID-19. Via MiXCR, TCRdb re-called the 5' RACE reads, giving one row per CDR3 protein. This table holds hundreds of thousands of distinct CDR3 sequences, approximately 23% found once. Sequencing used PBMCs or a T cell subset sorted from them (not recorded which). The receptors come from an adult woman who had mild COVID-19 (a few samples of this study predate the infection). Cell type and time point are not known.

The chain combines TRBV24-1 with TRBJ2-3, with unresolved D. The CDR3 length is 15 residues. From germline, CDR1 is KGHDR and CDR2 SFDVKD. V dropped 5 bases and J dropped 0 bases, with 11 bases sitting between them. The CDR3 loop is CATSASTTSTDTQYF. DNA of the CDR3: TGTGCCACCAGTGCCTCGACAACTAGCACAGATACGCAGTATTTT.

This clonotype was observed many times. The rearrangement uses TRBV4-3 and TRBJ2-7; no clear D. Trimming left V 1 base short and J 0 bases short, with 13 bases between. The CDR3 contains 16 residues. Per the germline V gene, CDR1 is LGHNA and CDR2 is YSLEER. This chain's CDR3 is CASSQGKSRSSYEQYF. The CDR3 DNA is TGCGCCAGCAGCCAAGGGAAGAGCCGGAGCTCCTACGAGCAGTACTTC.

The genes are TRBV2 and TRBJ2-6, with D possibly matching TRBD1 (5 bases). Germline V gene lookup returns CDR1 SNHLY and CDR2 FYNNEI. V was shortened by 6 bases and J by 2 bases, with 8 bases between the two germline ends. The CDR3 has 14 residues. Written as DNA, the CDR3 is TGTGCCAGCAGGGCAGGGCCTGGGGCCAACGTCCTGACTTTC. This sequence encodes CASRAGPGANVLTF.

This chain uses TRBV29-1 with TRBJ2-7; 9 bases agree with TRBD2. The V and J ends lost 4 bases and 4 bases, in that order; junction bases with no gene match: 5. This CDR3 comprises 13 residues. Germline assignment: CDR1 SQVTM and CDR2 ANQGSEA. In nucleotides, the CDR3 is TGCAGCGTTGGCGGCGGGAGGGGGTACGAGCAGTACTTC. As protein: CSVGGGRGYEQYF.

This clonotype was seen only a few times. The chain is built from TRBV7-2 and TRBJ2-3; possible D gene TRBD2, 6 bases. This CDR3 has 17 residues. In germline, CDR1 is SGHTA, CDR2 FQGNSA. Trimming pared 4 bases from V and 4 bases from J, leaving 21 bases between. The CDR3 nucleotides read TGTGCCAGCAGCTCTACCAGCGGGCCGGCCGGCGCAGATACGCAGTATTTT. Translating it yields CASSSTSGPAGADTQYF.

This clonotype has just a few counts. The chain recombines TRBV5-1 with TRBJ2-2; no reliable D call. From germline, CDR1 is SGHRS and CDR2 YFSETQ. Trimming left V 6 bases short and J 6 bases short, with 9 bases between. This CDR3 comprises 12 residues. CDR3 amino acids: CASTPPSGELFF. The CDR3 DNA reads TGCGCCAGCACCCCCCCCTCCGGGGAGCTGTTTTTT.

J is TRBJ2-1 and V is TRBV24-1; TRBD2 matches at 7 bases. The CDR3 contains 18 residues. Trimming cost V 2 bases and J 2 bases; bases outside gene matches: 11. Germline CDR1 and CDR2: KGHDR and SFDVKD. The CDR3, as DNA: TGTGCCACCAGTGATTCGGGCGGTTTAGCGGGCCCCTACAATGAGCAGTTCTTC. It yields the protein CATSDSGGLAGPYNEQFF.

The CDR3 coding sequence is TGTGCCAGCGGAGGCGTTGGAGAGGCGCAGTACTTC. Its translation: CASGGVGEAQYF. The V and J genes are TRBV12-3 or TRBV12-4 and TRBJ2-7; possibly TRBD2 for D (5 bases). The V gene lost 8 bases and the J gene lost 9 bases, with 17 bases spanning the gap. This CDR3 has 12 amino acids.

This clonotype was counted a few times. As DNA, the CDR3 is TGTGCCAGCAGCTCCGGCAAGGCGTACGGCTCCTACGAGCAGTACTTC. It translates to CASSSGKAYGSYEQYF. The V gene is TRBV12-3 or TRBV12-4, the J gene TRBJ2-7; D is undetermined. The CDR3 consists of 16 residues. Trimming stripped 6 bases from V and 0 bases from J, with 18 bases between.

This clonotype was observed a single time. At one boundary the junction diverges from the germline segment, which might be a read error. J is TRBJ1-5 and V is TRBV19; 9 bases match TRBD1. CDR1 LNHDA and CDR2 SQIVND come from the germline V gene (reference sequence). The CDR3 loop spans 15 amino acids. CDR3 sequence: CASNRQGGSNQTQHF. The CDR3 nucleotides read TGTGCCAGTAACAGACAGGGGGGAAGCAATCAGACCCAGCATTTT.

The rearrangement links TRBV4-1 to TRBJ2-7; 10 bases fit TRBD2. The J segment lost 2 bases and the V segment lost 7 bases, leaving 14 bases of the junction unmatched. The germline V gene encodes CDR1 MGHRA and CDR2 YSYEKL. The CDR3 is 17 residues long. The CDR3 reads CASMGLVGTSDPYEQYF. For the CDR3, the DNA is TGCGCCAGCATGGGGCTAGTGGGGACTAGCGACCCCTACGAGCAGTACTTC.

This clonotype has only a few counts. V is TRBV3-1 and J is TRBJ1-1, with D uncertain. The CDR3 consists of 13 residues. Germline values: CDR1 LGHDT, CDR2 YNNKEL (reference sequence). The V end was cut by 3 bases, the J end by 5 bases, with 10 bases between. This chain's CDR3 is CASSQLSGTEAFF. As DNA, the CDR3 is TGTGCCAGCAGCCAGCTAAGCGGGACTGAAGCTTTCTTT.

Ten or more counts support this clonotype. In DNA form, the CDR3 reads TGTGCCAGCAGCGAAGGCGGGGTTACCTACAATGAGCAGTTCTTC. Encoded protein: CASSEGGVTYNEQFF. The genes are TRBV5-4 and TRBJ2-1; weak D call: TRBD2 (6 bases). The germline V gene has CDR1 SGHNT and CDR2 YYREEE (reference sequence). Trimming shortened V by 4 bases and J by 2 bases, and 13 bases separated the two germline ends. The CDR3 loop spans 15 amino acids.

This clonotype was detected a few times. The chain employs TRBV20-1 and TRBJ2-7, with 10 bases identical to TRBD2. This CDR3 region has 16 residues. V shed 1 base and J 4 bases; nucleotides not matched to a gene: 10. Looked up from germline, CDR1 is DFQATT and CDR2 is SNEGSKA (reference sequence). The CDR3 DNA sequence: TGCAGTGCTAGAGGGTATCTAGCGGGAGACGGGTACGAGCAGTACTTC. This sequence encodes CSARGYLAGDGYEQYF.

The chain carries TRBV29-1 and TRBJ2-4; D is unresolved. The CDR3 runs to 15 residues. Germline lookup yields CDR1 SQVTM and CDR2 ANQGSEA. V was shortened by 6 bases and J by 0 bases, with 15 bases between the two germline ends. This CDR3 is CSVHDPSAAKNIQYF. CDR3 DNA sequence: TGCAGCGTCCACGACCCCTCAGCAGCCAAAAACATTCAGTACTTC.

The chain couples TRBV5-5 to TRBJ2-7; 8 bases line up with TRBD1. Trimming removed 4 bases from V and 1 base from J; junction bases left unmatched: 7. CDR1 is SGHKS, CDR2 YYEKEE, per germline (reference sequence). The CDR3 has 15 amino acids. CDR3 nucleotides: TGTGCCAGCAGCAAATTGACAGGGGCGTCCTACGAGCAGTACTTC. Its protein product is CASSKLTGASYEQYF.

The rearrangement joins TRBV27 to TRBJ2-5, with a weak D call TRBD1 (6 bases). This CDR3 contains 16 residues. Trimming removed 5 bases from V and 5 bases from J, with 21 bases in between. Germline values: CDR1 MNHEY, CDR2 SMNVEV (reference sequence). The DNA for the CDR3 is TGTGCCAGCAGTCTTTGGAGGACAGAAAGGGTGGAGACCCAGTACTTC. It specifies CASSLWRTERVETQYF.

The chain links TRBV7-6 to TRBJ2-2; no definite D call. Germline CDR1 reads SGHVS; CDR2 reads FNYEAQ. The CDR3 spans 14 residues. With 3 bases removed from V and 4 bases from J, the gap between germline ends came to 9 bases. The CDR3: CASSFGTGTGELFF. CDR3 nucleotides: TGTGCCAGCAGCTTTGGAACGGGCACCGGGGAGCTGTTTTTT.

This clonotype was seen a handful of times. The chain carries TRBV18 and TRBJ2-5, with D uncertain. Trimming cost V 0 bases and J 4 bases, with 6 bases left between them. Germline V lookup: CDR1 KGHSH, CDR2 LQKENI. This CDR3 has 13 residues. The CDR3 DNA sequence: TGTGCCAGCTCACCACCGTCGGGAGAGACCCAGTACTTC. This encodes CASSPPSGETQYF.